The clone carrying this T cell receptor beta chain was counted only a few times. Antigen: not known. The data derive from a study of blood T cells in healthy people across ages. Primed by a sample-barcoded 5' primer and a J-beta primer mix, a second PCR proceeded for 7 to 11 cycles. A template-switch adaptor containing 12 random nucleotides labeled each cDNA molecule. One entry per CDR3 protein, called by TCRdb with MiXCR from the 5' RACE reads. Of 800,000 or so distinct CDR3 sequences listed, about 62% are singletons. Whole-study findings and limits: Naive T cell percentage and TCR beta diversity correlated strongly. Naive CD4+ cell counts and diversity both ran higher in long-lived than in aged donors.

Each sample had at least 6 million PBMCs isolated. In germline, CDR1 is MNHEY, CDR2 SVGAGI. This CDR3 has 15 amino acids. With 2 bases removed from V and 0 bases from J, the gap between germline ends came to 8 bases. Material: blood. This rearrangement joins TRBV6-5 to TRBJ2-1; no clear D. This TCR was recovered from a young man in good health. CDR3 residues: CASSYGSGSYNEQFF. The CDR3 nucleotides read TGTGCCAGCAGTTACGGGTCAGGCTCCTACAATGAGCAGTTCTTC.